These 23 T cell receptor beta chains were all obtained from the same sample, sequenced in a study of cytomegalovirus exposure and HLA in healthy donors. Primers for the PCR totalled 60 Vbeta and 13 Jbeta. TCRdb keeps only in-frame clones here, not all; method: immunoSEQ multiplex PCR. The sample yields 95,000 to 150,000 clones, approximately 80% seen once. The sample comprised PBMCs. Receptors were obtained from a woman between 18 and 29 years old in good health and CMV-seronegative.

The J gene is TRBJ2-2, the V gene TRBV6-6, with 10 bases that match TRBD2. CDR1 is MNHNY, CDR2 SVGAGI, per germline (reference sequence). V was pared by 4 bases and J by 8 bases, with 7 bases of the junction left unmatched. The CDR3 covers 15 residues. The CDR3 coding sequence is TGTGCCAGCAGTTTACTTTGGACTAGCGGTGGGGAGCTGTTTTTT. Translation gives CASSLLWTSGGELFF.

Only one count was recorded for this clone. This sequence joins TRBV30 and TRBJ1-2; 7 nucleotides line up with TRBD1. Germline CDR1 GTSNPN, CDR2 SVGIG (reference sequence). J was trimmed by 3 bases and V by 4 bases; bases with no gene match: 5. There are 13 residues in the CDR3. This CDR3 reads CAWNGDSHYGYTF. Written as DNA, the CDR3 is TGTGCCTGGAATGGGGACAGTCACTATGGCTACACCTTC.

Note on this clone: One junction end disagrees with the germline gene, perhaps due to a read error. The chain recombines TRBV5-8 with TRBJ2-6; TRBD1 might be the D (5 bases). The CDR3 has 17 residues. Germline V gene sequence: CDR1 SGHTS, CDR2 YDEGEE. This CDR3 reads CAIQPGLLSSGANGLTF. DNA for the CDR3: TGTGCCATTCAACCCGGGCTCCTCAGCTCTGGGGCCAACGGCCTGACTTTC.

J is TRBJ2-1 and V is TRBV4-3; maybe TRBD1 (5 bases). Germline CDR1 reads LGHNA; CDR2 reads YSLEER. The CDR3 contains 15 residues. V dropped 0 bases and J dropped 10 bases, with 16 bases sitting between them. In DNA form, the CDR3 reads TGCGCCAGCAGCCAAGATACTGGAAGGGGTGGGGAGCAGTTCTTC. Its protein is CASSQDTGRGGEQFF.

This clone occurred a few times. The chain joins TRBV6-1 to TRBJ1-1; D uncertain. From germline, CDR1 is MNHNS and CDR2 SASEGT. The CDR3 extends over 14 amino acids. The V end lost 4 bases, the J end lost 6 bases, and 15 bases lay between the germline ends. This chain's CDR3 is CASSAPGNWAEAFF. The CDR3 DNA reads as TGTGCCAGCAGTGCTCCGGGTAATTGGGCTGAAGCTTTCTTT.

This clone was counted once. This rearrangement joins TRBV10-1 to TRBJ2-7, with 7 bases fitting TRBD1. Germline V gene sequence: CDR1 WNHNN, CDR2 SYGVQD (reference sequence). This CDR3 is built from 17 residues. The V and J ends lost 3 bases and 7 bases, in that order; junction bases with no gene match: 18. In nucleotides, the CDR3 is TGCGCCAGCAGTGAACCCAGCAGCCTCAGGGGGATAGAAGAGCAGTACTTC. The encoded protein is CASSEPSSLRGIEEQYF.

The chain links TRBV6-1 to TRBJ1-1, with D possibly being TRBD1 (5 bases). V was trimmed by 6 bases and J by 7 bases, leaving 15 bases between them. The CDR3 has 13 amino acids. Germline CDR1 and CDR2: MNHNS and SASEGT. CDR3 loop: CASRGRQDGEAFF. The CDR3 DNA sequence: TGTGCCAGCAGGGGGCGGCAGGATGGTGAAGCTTTCTTT.

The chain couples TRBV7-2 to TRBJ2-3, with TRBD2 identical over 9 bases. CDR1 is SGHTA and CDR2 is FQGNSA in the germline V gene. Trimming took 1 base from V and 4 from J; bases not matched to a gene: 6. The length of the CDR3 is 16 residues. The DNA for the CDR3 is TGTGCCAGCAGCTTAGGCGGGAGGGCGGGACCAGATACGCAGTATTTT. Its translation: CASSLGGRAGPDTQYF.

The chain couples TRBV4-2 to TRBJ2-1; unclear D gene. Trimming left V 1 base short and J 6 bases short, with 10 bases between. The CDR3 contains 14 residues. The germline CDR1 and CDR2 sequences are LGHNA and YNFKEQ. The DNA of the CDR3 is TGTGCCAGCAGCCAAGGAGATGGTGGCAATGAGCAGTTCTTC. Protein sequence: CASSQGDGGNEQFF.

The CDR3 DNA reads TGTGCCAGCAATATGGGACAGGGGGCCGCGGACACCATATATTTT. This encodes CASNMGQGAADTIYF. The chain is built from TRBV6-1 and TRBJ1-3; 12 nucleotides match TRBD1. V dropped 7 bases and J dropped 8; count of bases not matched to a gene: 9. CDR1 is MNHNS and CDR2 is SASEGT in the germline V gene. The length of the CDR3 is 15 residues.

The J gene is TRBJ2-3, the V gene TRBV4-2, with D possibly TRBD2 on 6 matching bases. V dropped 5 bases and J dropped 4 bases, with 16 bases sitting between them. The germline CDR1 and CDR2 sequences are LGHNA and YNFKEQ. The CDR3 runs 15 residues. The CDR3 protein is CASSSPSPGADTQYF. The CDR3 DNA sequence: TGTGCCAGCAGCTCCCCCTCGCCGGGAGCAGATACGCAGTATTTT.

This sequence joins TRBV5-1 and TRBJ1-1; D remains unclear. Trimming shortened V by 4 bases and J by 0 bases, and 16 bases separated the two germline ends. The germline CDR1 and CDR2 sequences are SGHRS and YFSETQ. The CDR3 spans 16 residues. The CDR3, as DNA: TGCGCCAGCAGCCACACCCCCGGGTCGGTGAACACTGAAGCTTTCTTT. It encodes CASSHTPGSVNTEAFF.

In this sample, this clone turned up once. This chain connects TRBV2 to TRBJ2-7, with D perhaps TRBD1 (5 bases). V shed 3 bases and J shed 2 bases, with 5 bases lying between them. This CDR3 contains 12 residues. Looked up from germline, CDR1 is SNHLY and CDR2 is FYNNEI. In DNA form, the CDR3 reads TGTGCCAGCAGTGACAGGGCCTACGAGCAGTACTTC. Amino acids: CASSDRAYEQYF.

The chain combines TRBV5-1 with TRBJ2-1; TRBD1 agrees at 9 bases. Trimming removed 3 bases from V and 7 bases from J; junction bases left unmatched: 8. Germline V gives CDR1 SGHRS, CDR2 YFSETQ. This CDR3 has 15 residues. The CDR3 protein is CASSYGQGTMNEQFF. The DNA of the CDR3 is TGCGCCAGCAGCTATGGACAGGGGACGATGAATGAGCAGTTCTTC.

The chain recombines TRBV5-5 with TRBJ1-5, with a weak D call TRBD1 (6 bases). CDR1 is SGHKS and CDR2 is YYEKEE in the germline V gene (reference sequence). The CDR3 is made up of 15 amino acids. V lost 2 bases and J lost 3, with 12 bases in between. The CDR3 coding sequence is TGTGCCAGCAGCTTTGTGGCAGGGGTCAATCAGCCCCAGCATTTT. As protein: CASSFVAGVNQPQHF.

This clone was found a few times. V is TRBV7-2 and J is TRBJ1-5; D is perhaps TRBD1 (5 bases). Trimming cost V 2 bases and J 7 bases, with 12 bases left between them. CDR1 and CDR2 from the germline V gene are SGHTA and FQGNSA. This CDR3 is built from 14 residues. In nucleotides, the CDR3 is TGTGCCAGCAGCTTATGGGGGGGAGGCCAGCCCCAGCATTTT. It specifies CASSLWGGGQPQHF.

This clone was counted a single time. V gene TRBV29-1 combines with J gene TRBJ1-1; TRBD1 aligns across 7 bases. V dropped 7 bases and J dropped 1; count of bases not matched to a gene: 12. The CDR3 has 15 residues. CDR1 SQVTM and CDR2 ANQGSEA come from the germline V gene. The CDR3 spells CSGGRDSGPNTEAFF. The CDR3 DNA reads TGCAGCGGCGGCCGGGACAGCGGCCCGAACACTGAAGCTTTCTTT.

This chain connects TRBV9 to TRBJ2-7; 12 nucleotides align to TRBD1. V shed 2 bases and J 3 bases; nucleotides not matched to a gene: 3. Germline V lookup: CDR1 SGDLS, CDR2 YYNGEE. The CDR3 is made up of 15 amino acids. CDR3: CASSVGTGGFYEQYF. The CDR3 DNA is TGTGCCAGCAGCGTTGGGACAGGGGGCTTCTACGAGCAGTACTTC.

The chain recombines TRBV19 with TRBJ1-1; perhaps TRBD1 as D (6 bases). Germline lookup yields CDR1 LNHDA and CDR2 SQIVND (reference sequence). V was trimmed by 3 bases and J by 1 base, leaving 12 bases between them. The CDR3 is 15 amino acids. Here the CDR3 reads CASSMSGASNTEAFF. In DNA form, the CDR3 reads TGTGCCAGTAGTATGTCAGGGGCGTCGAACACTGAAGCTTTCTTT. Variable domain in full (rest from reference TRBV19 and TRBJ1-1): DGGITQSPKYLFRKEGQNVTLSCEQNLNHDAMYWYRQDPGQGLRLIYYSQIVNDFQKGDIAEGYSVSREKKESFPLTVTSAQKNPTAFYLCASSMSGASNTEAFFGQGTRLTVV.

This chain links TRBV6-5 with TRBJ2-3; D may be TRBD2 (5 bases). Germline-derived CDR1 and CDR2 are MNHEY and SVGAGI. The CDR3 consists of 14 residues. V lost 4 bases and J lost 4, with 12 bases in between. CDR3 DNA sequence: TGTGCCAGCAGTTCTCCAGCGGAGGCAGATACGCAGTATTTT. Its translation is CASSSPAEADTQYF.

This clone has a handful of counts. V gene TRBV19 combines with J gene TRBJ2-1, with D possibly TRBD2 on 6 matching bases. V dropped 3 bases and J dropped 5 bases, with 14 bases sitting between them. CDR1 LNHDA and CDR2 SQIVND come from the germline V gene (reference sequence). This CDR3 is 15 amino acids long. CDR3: CASSILATEDNEQFF. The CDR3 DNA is TGTGCCAGTAGTATTCTAGCGACGGAGGACAATGAGCAGTTCTTC.

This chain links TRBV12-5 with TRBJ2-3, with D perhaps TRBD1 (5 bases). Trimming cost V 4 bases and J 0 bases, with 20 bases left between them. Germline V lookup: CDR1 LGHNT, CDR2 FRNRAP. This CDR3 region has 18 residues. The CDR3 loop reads CASGSPLMRTNSTDTQYF. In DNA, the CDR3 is TGTGCTAGTGGTTCCCCCTTGATGCGGACAAATAGCACAGATACGCAGTATTTT.

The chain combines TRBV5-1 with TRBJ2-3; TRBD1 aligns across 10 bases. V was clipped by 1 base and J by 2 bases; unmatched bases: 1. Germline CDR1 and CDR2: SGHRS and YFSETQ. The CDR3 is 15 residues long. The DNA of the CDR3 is TGCGCCAGCAGCTTGAGACAGGGGGCCACAGATACGCAGTATTTT. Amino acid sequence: CASSLRQGATDTQYF.